The T cell receptor beta chain described here comes from a study of regulatory T cells in long-lasting Graves disease. This clonotype was recorded at least ten times. With iRepertoire HTBI primers and Arm-PCR of CDR3 regions, TCR beta libraries were built. Via MiXCR, TCRdb re-called the multiplex PCR reads, giving one row per CDR3 protein. The table records roughly 260,000 distinct CDR3 sequences, about 18% of them present only once. As for time point: newly diagnosed GD, antithyroid drugs for less than 3 months. RNA extracted from PBMCs served as the sequencing template. CDR3 size: 13 residues. Trimming left V 5 bases short and J 2 bases short, with 10 bases between. This same sample was also part of a study on T cells in Graves' hyperthyroidism and ophthalmopathy. That work states: The hyperthyroidism was newly diagnosed and had lasted under 2 months; the patients were aged 18 to 65.

The rearrangement joins TRBV12-3 or TRBV12-4 to TRBJ2-7; D is possibly TRBD2 (5 bases). The sequencing here drew on peripheral blood mononuclear cells (PBMCs), taken at new diagnosis, from a patient treated with antithyroid drugs. The sequence came from a young woman with Graves disease. CDR3 bases: TGTGCCAGCAGTCGGCCGAGGGCCTACGAGCAGTACTTC. Protein sequence: CASSRPRAYEQYF.